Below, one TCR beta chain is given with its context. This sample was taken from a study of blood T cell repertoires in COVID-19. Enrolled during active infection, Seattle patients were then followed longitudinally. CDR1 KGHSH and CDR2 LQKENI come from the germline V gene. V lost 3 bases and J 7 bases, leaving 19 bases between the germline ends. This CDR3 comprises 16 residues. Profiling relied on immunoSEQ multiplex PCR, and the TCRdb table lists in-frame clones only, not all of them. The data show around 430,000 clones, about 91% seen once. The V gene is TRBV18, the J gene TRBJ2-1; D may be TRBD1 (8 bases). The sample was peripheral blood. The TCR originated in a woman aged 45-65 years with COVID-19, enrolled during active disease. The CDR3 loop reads CASSPRLTGEGNEQFF. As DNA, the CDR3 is TGTGCCAGCTCACCGAGGTTGACAGGGGAGGGAAATGAGCAGTTCTTC.